Listed here are 17 T cell receptor beta chains from one sample, sequenced in a study of blood T cell repertoires in COVID-19. Repertoires were generated with immunoSEQ multiplex PCR, while TCRdb's copy carries only in-frame clones and drops some. Of a few hundred thousand clones in the sample, over 75% were seen once. Sequencing used PBMCs or T cells enriched from blood (not recorded which). All receptors derive from a man in his thirties or forties in a cohort exposed to, infected with or recovered from COVID-19 (not recorded which).

The chain employs TRBV7-2 and TRBJ1-1, with 10 bases matching TRBD1. The CDR3 contains 14 residues. The V segment lost 5 bases and the J segment 5 bases; nucleotides outside the gene matches: 5. Per the germline V gene, CDR1 is SGHTA and CDR2 is FQGNSA. The DNA for the CDR3 is TGTGCCAGCAGCCCCGGGACAGGGGTTACTGAAGCTTTCTTT. As protein: CASSPGTGVTEAFF.

The chain joins TRBV9 to TRBJ1-4; no reliable D call. CDR3 length: 13 residues. CDR1 is SGDLS, CDR2 YYNGEE, per germline. V shed 3 bases and J shed 8 bases, with 11 bases lying between them. CDR3: CASSDGSGEKLFF. CDR3 coding DNA: TGTGCCAGCAGCGATGGGAGTGGGGAAAAACTGTTTTTT.

The chain links TRBV18 to TRBJ2-7; TRBD1 might be the D (6 bases). V was clipped by 3 bases and J by 3 bases, with 18 bases between them. CDR1 and CDR2 (germline): KGHSH, LQKENI. CDR3 length: 16 amino acids. CDR3 in DNA: TGTGCCAGCTCACCTCAACTGACAGGCCCAAACTACGAGCAGTACTTC. Residues: CASSPQLTGPNYEQYF.

The rearrangement joins TRBV18 to TRBJ2-7, with 9 nucleotides matching TRBD1. CDR1 and CDR2 (germline): KGHSH, LQKENI. Trimming cost V 5 bases and J 0 bases; bases outside gene matches: 8. This CDR3 comprises 16 residues. CDR3 sequence reads: CASSSAGQGSSYEQYF. CDR3 in DNA: TGTGCCAGCTCATCCGCTGGACAGGGGAGCTCCTACGAGCAGTACTTC.

Turning to this clone: A much larger clone sits a single nucleotide away, making a read error possible. The chain employs TRBV7-3 and TRBJ1-6, with 7 bases aligning to TRBD1. Germline V gene lookup returns CDR1 SGHTA and CDR2 FQGTGA. This CDR3 has 14 residues. V was pared by 5 bases and J by 7 bases, with 5 bases of the junction left unmatched. As DNA, the CDR3 is TGTGCCAGCAGCCCCGGGACAGCAAATTCACCCCTCCACTTT. It yields the protein CASSPGTANSPLHF.

The V gene is TRBV7-9, the J gene TRBJ1-6, with 7 bases matching TRBD1. Trimming took 4 bases from V and 2 from J; bases not matched to a gene: 5. The CDR3 sequence is 16 residues long. CDR1 and CDR2 from the germline V gene are SEHNR and FQNEAQ (reference sequence). The CDR3 bases are TGTGCCAGCAGCTCCCGGGACAGACCCTATAATTCACCCCTCCACTTT. Translating gives CASSSRDRPYNSPLHF. The full variable domain, rest sourced from reference TRBV7-9 and TRBJ1-6, is DTGVSQNPRHKITKRGQNVTFRCDPISEHNRLYWYRQTLGQGPEFLTYFQNEAQLEKSRLLSDRFSAERPKGSFSTLEIQRTEQGDSAMYLCASSSRDRPYNSPLHFGNGTRLTVT.

This sequence joins TRBV27 and TRBJ2-7; 7 nucleotides align to TRBD1. Trimming cost V 6 bases and J 2 bases; bases outside gene matches: 4. The CDR3 is made up of 13 amino acids. Germline V gene sequence: CDR1 MNHEY, CDR2 SMNVEV (reference sequence). CDR3 amino acids: CASRLTGTYEQYF. Written as DNA, the CDR3 is TGTGCCAGCAGATTGACAGGGACCTACGAGCAGTACTTC.

To note about this clone: The identical CDR3 is also encoded by other nucleotide sequences in the sample. CDR3 nucleotide sequence: TGTGCCAGCAGTTTCGGAACAGGCCTCAACACTGAAGCTTTCTTT. The encoded protein is CASSFGTGLNTEAFF. The chain uses TRBV27 and TRBJ1-1, with D possibly TRBD1 on 5 matching bases. The CDR3 covers 15 residues. V gave up 3 bases and J gave up 2 bases, with 13 bases separating them. Germline V gene sequence: CDR1 MNHEY, CDR2 SMNVEV (reference sequence).

The chain employs TRBV5-1 and TRBJ1-4; 7 nucleotides agree with TRBD1. Trimming removed 0 bases from V and 8 bases from J; junction bases left unmatched: 22. Looked up from germline, CDR1 is SGHRS and CDR2 is YFSETQ. This CDR3 region has 20 residues. CDR3 DNA sequence: TGCGCCAGCAGCTTGGCCTGGTCCCTGAGAGACAGGGCGTCTACCGAAAAACTGTTTTTT. It is translated as CASSLAWSLRDRASTEKLFF.

The rearrangement links TRBV4-3 to TRBJ2-1, with D possibly being TRBD2 (6 bases). Deletions cut 0 bases from V and 5 bases from J, with 17 bases between. Germline V gene data show CDR1 as LGHNA and CDR2 as YSLEER. This CDR3 is 17 amino acids long. CDR3 protein: CASSQDRMASVNNEQFF. In DNA, the CDR3 is TGCGCCAGCAGCCAAGATAGGATGGCTAGCGTTAACAATGAGCAGTTCTTC.

The chain has TRBV7-9 and TRBJ2-6; no clear D. This CDR3 is built from 16 residues. Germline-derived CDR1 and CDR2 are SEHNR and FQNEAQ (reference sequence). Trimming pared 0 bases from V and 2 bases from J, leaving 8 bases between. The CDR3 coding sequence is TGTGCCAGCAGCTTAGCGATTAGAGCTGGGGCCAACGTCCTGACTTTC. Translating gives CASSLAIRAGANVLTF.

CDR3 DNA sequence: TGTGCCAGCAGCGTAGACCTAGCGGGTCCCTACGAGCAGTACTTC. It is translated as CASSVDLAGPYEQYF. The rearrangement links TRBV9 to TRBJ2-7; 8 positions agree with TRBD2. The J segment lost 2 bases and the V segment lost 0 bases, leaving 4 bases of the junction unmatched. The CDR3 extends over 15 amino acids. Germline V gene data show CDR1 as SGDLS and CDR2 as YYNGEE. The full variable domain, its missing parts supplied by reference TRBV9 and TRBJ2-7, is DSGVTQTPKHLITATGQRVTLRCSPRSGDLSVYWYQQSLDQGLQFLIQYYNGEERAKGNILERFSAQQFPDLHSELNLSSLELGDSALYFCASSVDLAGPYEQYFGPGTRLTVT.

The chain uses TRBV19 and TRBJ2-3; a possible D gene is TRBD1 (6 bases). In germline, CDR1 is LNHDA, CDR2 SQIVND (reference sequence). V dropped 6 bases and J dropped 10 bases, with 23 bases sitting between them. This CDR3 has 15 amino acids. CDR3 residues: CASRKRDTTGRAQYF. The CDR3 bases are TGTGCCAGTAGAAAAAGGGACACCACGGGCAGGGCGCAGTATTTT. Supplemented by reference TRBV19 and TRBJ2-3, the full variable domain reads DGGITQSPKYLFRKEGQNVTLSCEQNLNHDAMYWYRQDPGQGLRLIYYSQIVNDFQKGDIAEGYSVSREKKESFPLTVTSAQKNPTAFYLCASRKRDTTGRAQYFGPGTRLTVL.

The V call is TRBV9, the J call TRBJ2-2, with 15 bases lining up with TRBD2. After removal of 4 bases from V and 2 bases from J, the junction contained 3 bases not matched to a gene. The CDR3 runs 17 residues. The germline V gene encodes CDR1 SGDLS and CDR2 YYNGEE. CDR3 DNA: TGTGCCAGCAGCATGGGACTAGCGGGGGGAAACACCGGGGAGCTGTTTTTT. Its protein is CASSMGLAGGNTGELFF.

This chain links TRBV29-1 with TRBJ2-4; D perhaps matches TRBD1 (6 bases). This CDR3 spans 15 amino acids. Trimming removed 7 bases from V and 5 bases from J, with 21 bases in between. Germline CDR1 SQVTM, CDR2 ANQGSEA. Written as DNA, the CDR3 is TGCAGCGGATCCACAGGGACCCCCTGGCAAAACATTCAGTACTTC. Protein sequence: CSGSTGTPWQNIQYF.

The chain carries TRBV14 and TRBJ2-3; D not certain. This CDR3 comprises 14 residues. Trimming shortened V by 4 bases and J by 14 bases, and 22 bases separated the two germline ends. CDR1 and CDR2 (germline): SGHDN, FVKESK. The CDR3 here is CASSLLAKISVRYF. The CDR3 DNA is TGTGCCAGCAGCCTCCTTGCCAAGATTTCTGTGAGGTATTTT. The complete variable domain, with remaining parts taken from reference TRBV14 and TRBJ2-3, reads EAGVTQFPSHSVIEKGQTVTLRCDPISGHDNLYWYRRVMGKEIKFLLHFVKESKQDESGMPNNRFLAERTGGTYSTLKVQPAELEDSGVYFCASSLLAKISVRYFGPGTRLTVL.

This chain uses TRBV9 with TRBJ1-6; maybe TRBD1 (6 bases). CDR1 SGDLS and CDR2 YYNGEE come from the germline V gene. This CDR3 spans 16 amino acids. The V end lost 4 bases, the J end lost 6 bases, and 17 bases lay between the germline ends. Written as DNA, the CDR3 is TGTGCCAGCAGCCACACAACAGGGAATGGTAATTCACCCCTCCACTTT. Translation: CASSHTTGNGNSPLHF.